This T cell receptor beta chain comes out of a study of OX40 agonist ivuxolimab in advanced cancers. Turning to the study itself: Aged roughly 23 to 79 with a mean of roughly 65 years, they were about 80% male. Among those treated, three patients had partial responses, one with hepatocellular carcinoma and two with cutaneous melanoma. Study results and caveats: Fewer expanded clones were found on average in CD4+ than in CD8+ T cells. Nonresponders included some who also had low normalized T-cell clonal expansion.

V dropped 5 bases and J dropped 1 base, with 17 bases sitting between them. The CDR3 extends over 17 amino acids. From germline, CDR1 is LNHDA and CDR2 SQIVND (reference sequence). By share of the sample, this clone is medium-sized. What it recognizes is unknown. Here immunoSEQ multiplex PCR was the method, and the copy in TCRdb shows in-frame clones only, minus some. The table lists roughly 15,000 clones, around 80% of them singletons. The TCR sequence derives from an adult with an advanced solid tumor such as melanoma, head and neck, liver or kidney cancer. Sequenced material: CD4+ or CD8+ T cells sorted from blood, taken in a trial of the OX40 agonist ivuxolimab. The rearrangement joins TRBV19 to TRBJ2-2; either TRBD1 or TRBD2 may supply D (5 bases each). In DNA form, the CDR3 reads TGTGCCAGTAGTTCAGAGGGGTTAATAATGAACACCGGGGAGCTGTTTTTT. Amino acid sequence: CASSSEGLIMNTGELFF.